These 7 T cell receptor beta chains were all obtained from the same sample, sequenced in a study of blood T cell repertoires in COVID-19. The method was immunoSEQ multiplex PCR; TCRdb's version includes in-frame clones alone and lacks a portion of them. The sample has 120,000 to 150,000 clones, around 84% seen once; the top ten hold approximately 2.5%. Sequencing was carried out using peripheral blood. These receptor sequences come from a human donor with acute or convalescent COVID-19. The donor label of this sample is uncertain.

The chain couples TRBV6-2 or TRBV6-3 to TRBJ1-1; 8 bases line up with TRBD1. Germline V gives CDR1 MNHEY, CDR2 SVGEGT. Losses at the gene ends were 2 bases for V and 3 bases for J; bases not matched to a gene: 5. This CDR3 contains 15 residues. This CDR3 reads CASSYAGQGYTEAFF. The CDR3, as DNA: TGTGCCAGCAGTTACGCCGGACAGGGCTACACTGAAGCTTTCTTT.

The chain recombines TRBV18 with TRBJ1-5, with D perhaps matching TRBD1 (6 bases). With 2 bases removed from V and 4 bases from J, the gap between germline ends came to 9 bases. The CDR3 has 14 residues. Germline CDR1 is KGHSH and CDR2 is LQKENI. Written as DNA, the CDR3 is TGTGCCAGCTCACCAAAGACAGGAAATCAGCCCCAGCATTTT. Encoded protein: CASSPKTGNQPQHF.

The chain combines TRBV14 with TRBJ2-1, with TRBD2 matching over 13 bases. V was clipped by 6 bases and J by 13 bases; unmatched bases: 6. Per the germline V gene, CDR1 is SGHDN and CDR2 is FVKESK. The CDR3 consists of 13 residues. CDR3 DNA sequence: TGTGCCAGCAGTCGGGGACTAGCGGGATATCAGTTCTTC. It specifies CASSRGLAGYQFF.

This clone came up a few times. V gene TRBV4-1 combines with J gene TRBJ2-4; TRBD2 matches 11 bases. CDR3 length: 19 amino acids. Trimming removed 4 bases from V and 0 bases from J; junction bases left unmatched: 11. Germline CDR1 MGHRA, CDR2 YSYEKL. DNA for the CDR3: TGCGCCAGCAGCCCTGCTGGGACTAGCGGAAGCTCAGCCAAAAACATTCAGTACTTC. Translated: CASSPAGTSGSSAKNIQYF.

The chain joins TRBV30 to TRBJ1-3; D is unresolved. Germline V CDR1 and CDR2: GTSNPN, SVGIG (reference sequence). Trimming left V 4 bases short and J 0 bases short, with 16 bases between. The CDR3 has 16 residues. CDR3 sequence (DNA): TGTGCCTGGAAGAGGGCAACCCCTAGCTCTGGAAACACCATATATTTT. Protein: CAWKRATPSSGNTIYF.

This clone was observed a few times. The gene calls are TRBV14 and TRBJ2-1, with 7 bases matching TRBD2. The CDR3 runs to 17 residues. Per germline, CDR1 SGHDN and CDR2 FVKESK. J lost 6 bases, V lost 1 base, and 12 bases had no gene match. CDR3 DNA: TGTGCCAGCAGCCAAGTGGCGTGGACTAGAGTTTCCAATGAGCAGTTCTTC. Residues: CASSQVAWTRVSNEQFF.

The chain recombines TRBV9 with TRBJ2-3; 8 nucleotides agree with TRBD2. From germline, CDR1 is SGDLS and CDR2 YYNGEE. This CDR3 spans 18 amino acids. Trimming took 0 bases from V and 2 from J; bases not matched to a gene: 11. This chain's CDR3 is CASSVGIGLAKFTDTQYF. The CDR3 DNA reads as TGTGCCAGCAGCGTAGGAATAGGACTAGCAAAGTTCACAGATACGCAGTATTTT.